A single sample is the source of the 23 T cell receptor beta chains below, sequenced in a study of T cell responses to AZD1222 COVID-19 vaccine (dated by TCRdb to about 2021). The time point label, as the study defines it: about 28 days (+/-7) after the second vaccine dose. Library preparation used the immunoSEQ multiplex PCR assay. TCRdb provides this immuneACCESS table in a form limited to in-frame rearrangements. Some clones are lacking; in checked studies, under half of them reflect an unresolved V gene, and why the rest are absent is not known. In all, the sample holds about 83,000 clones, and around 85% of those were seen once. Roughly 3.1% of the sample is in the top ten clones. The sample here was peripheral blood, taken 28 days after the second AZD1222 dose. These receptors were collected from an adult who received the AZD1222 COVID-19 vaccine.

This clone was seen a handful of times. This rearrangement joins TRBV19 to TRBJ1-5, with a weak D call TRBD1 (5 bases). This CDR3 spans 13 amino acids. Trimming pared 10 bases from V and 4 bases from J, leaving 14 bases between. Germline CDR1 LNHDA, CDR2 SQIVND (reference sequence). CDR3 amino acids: CATADTLNQPQHF. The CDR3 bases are TGTGCCACCGCGGACACCTTGAATCAGCCCCAGCATTTT.

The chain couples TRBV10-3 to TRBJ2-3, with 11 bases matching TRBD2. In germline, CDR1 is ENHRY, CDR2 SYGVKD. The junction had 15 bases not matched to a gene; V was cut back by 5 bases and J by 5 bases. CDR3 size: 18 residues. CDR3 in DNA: TGTGCCATCAGTCCCAGAGTCGTAGCGGGAGGGGCCGGAGATACGCAGTATTTT. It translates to CAISPRVVAGGAGDTQYF.

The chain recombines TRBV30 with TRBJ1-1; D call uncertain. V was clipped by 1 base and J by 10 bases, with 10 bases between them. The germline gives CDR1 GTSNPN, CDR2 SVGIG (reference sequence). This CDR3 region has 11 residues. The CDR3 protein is CAWSGALGAFF. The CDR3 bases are TGTGCCTGGAGTGGGGCCCTTGGAGCTTTCTTT.

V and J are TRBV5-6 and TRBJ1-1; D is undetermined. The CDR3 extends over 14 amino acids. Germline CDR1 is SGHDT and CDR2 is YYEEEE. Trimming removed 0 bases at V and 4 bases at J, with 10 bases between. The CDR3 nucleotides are TGTGCCAGCAGCTTGGCGCCGGGGAGCACTGAAGCTTTCTTT. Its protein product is CASSLAPGSTEAFF.

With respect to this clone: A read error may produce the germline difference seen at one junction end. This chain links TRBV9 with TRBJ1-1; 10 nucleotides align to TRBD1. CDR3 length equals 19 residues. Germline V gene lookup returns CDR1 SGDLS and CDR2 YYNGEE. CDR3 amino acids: CPSRGGDGNLGDRGTEAFF. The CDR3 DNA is TGTCCCAGCCGCGGGGGGGACGGGAACCTTGGGGACAGGGGCACTGAAGCTTTCTTT.

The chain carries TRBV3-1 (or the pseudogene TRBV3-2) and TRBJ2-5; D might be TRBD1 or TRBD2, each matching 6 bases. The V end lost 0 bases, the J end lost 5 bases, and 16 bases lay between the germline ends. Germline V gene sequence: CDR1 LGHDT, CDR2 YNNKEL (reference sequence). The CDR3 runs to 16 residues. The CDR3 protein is CASSQDPGAGEETQYF. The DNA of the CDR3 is TGTGCCAGCAGCCAAGATCCGGGGGCCGGGGAGGAGACCCAGTACTTC.

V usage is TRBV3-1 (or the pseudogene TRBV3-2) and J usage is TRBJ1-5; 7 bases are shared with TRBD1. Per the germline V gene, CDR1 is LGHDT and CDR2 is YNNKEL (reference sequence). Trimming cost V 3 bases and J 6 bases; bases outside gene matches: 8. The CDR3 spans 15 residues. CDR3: CASSQGTGEAQPQHF. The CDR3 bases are TGTGCCAGCAGCCAGGGTACAGGGGAGGCTCAGCCCCAGCATTTT.

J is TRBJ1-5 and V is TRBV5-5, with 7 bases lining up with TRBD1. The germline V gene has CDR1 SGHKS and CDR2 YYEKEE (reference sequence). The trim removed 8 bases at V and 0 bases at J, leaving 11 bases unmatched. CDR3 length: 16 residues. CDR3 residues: CASNKGAAYSNQPQHF. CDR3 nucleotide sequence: TGTGCCAGTAACAAGGGGGCGGCTTATAGCAATCAGCCCCAGCATTTT.

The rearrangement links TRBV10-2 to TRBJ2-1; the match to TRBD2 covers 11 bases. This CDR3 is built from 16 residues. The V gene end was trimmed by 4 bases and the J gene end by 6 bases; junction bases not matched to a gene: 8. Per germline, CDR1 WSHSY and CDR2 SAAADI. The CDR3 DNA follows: TGCGCCAGCAGTGCTTATAGCGGGGGGGCCATCAATGAGCAGTTCTTC. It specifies CASSAYSGGAINEQFF.

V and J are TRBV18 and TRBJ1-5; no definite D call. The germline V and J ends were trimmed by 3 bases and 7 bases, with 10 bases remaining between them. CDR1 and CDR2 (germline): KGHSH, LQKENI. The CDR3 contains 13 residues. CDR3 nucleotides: TGTGCCAGCTCACCGGCAGGAGACCAGCCCCAGCATTTT. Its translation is CASSPAGDQPQHF.

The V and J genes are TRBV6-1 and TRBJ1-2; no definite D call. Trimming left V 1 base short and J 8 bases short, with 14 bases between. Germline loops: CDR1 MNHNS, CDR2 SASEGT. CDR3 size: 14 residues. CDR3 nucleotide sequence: TGTGCCAGCAGTGAAGTAGGGCCACCGGAAGGCTACACCTTC. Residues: CASSEVGPPEGYTF.

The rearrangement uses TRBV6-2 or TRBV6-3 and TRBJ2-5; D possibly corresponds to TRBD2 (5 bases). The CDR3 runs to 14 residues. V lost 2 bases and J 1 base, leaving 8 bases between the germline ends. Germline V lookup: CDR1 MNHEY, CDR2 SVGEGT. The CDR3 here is CASSYPGSQETQYF. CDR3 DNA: TGTGCCAGCAGTTACCCTGGGAGCCAAGAGACCCAGTACTTC.

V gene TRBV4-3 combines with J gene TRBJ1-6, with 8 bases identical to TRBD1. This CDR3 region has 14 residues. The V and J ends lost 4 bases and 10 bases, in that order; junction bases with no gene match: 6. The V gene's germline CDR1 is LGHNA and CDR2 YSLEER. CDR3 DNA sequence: TGCGCCAGCAGCCCTGGACAGGGAGGGTCACCCCTCCACTTT. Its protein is CASSPGQGGSPLHF.

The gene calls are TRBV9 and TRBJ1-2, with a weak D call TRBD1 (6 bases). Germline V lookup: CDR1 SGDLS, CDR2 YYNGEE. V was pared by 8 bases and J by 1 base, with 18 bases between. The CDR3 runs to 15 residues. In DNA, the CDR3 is TGTGCCAGTACCCCTTCCCCAGGGGTTAACTATGGCTACACCTTC. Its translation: CASTPSPGVNYGYTF.

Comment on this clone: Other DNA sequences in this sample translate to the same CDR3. The chain's CDR3 is CASSQGTGGEPQHF. DNA of the CDR3: TGTGCCAGCAGCCAAGGGACAGGGGGGGAGCCCCAGCATTTT. This chain connects TRBV3-1 (or the pseudogene TRBV3-2) to TRBJ1-5, with TRBD1 matching 10 bases. Germline CDR1 LGHDT, CDR2 YNNKEL (reference sequence). The CDR3 consists of 14 residues. J lost 8 bases, V lost 1 base, and 2 bases had no gene match.

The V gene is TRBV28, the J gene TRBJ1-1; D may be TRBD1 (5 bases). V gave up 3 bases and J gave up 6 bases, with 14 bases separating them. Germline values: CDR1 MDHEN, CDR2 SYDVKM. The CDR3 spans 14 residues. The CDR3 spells CASSFIGGVPEAFF. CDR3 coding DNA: TGTGCCAGCAGTTTTATTGGAGGGGTGCCTGAAGCTTTCTTT.

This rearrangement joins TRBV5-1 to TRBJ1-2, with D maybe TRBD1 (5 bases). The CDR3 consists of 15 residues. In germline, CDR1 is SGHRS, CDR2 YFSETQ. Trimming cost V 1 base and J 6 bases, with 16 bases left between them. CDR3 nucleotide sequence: TGCGCCAGCAGCTTGTCGGTAGACAGTCTCAATGGCTACACCTTC. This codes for CASSLSVDSLNGYTF.

The CDR3 nucleotides are TGTGCCAGCAGCGAAGGGACTAGCGGGAGGGGTCCCTCCTACGAGCAGTACTTC. It is translated as CASSEGTSGRGPSYEQYF. The V call is TRBV9, the J call TRBJ2-7, with 16 bases fitting TRBD2. The V gene's germline CDR1 is SGDLS and CDR2 YYNGEE. Trimming took 3 bases from V and 0 from J; bases not matched to a gene: 6. The CDR3 has 18 amino acids.

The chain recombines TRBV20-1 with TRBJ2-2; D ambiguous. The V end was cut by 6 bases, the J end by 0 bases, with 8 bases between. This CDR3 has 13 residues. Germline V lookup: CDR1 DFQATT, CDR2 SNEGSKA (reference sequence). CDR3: CSASTPNTGELFF. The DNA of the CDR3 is TGCAGTGCGAGTACACCGAACACCGGGGAGCTGTTTTTT.

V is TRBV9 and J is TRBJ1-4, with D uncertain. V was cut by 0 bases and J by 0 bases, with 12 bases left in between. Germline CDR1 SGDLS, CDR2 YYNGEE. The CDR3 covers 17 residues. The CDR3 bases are TGTGCCAGCAGCGTAGGGGTTCTAGGTGCAACTAATGAAAAACTGTTTTTT. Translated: CASSVGVLGATNEKLFF.

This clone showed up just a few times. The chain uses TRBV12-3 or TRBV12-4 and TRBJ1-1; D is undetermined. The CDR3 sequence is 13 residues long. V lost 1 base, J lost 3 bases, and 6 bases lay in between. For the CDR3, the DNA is TGTGCCAGCAGTTTAGACGTGGACACTGAAGCTTTCTTT. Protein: CASSLDVDTEAFF.

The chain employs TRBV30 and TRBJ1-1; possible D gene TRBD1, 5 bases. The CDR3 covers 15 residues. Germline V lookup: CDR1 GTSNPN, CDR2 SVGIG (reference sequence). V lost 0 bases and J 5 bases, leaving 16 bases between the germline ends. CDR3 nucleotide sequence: TGTGCCTGGAGTGTACTTGGGGGAAAGGCGACTGAAGCTTTCTTT. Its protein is CAWSVLGGKATEAFF.

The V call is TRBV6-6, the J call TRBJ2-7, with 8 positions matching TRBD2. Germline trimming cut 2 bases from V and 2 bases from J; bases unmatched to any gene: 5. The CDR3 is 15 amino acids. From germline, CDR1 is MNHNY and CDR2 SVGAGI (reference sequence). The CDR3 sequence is CASSYTSGPTYEQYF. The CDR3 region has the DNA TGTGCCAGCAGTTACACTAGCGGACCCACCTACGAGCAGTACTTC.